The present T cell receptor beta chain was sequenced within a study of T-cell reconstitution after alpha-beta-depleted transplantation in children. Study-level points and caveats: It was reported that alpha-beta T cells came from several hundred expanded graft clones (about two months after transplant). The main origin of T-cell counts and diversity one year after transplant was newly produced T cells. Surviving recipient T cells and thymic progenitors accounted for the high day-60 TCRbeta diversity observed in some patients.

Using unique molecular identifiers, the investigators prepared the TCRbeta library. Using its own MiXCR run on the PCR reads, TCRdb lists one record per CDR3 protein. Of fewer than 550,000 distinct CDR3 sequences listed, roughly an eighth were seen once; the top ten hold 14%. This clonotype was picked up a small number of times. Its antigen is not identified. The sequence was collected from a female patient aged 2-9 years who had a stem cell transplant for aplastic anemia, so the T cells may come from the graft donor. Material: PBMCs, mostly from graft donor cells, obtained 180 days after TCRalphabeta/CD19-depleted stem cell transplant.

CDR3 amino acids: CATSRDLLAGKYTEAFF. The CDR3 DNA reads TGTGCCACCAGCAGAGATCTCTTGGCAGGGAAGTACACTGAAGCTTTCTTT. The gene calls are TRBV15 and TRBJ1-1; weak D call: TRBD1 (5 bases). Trimming removed 0 bases at V and 3 bases at J, with 17 bases between. Germline CDR1 LNHNV, CDR2 YYDKDF (reference sequence). This CDR3 is built from 17 residues.